The T cell receptor (beta chain) under discussion was sequenced for a study of T cells in localized non-small cell lung cancer. Study-wide results and caveats: The appearance of a median approximately 60 of the top 100 tumor clones was seen in adjacent lung. Uninvolved adjacent lung had the highest recorded T cell clonality, with tumor below it. A single tumor region was sequenced, leaving heterogeneity possible.

Sequencing used immunoSEQ multiplex PCR; TCRdb keeps in-frame clones, though not all of them. The sample carries more than 2,000 clones, about 40% recorded once. Remarks on this clone: As yet, its antigen is unknown.

Adjacent lung samples, free of atypia, were obtained at least 2 cm from the tumor margin. There are 15 residues in the CDR3. Looked up from germline, CDR1 is KGHSH and CDR2 is LQKENI. V lost 5 bases, J lost 1 base, and 11 bases lay in between. The chain carries TRBV18 and TRBJ2-2; either TRBD1 or TRBD2 may supply D (5 bases each). The starting material was normal lung tissue next to the tumor, obtained before any cancer treatment. This TCR came from a man aged 35 to 69 with stage II lung adenocarcinoma. The CDR3 nucleotides are TGTGCCAGCTCAGCCGGGACGGGGAACACCGGGGAGCTGTTTTTT. It translates to CASSAGTGNTGELFF.